The T cell receptor (beta chain) described here comes from a study of T cell responses to AZD1222 COVID-19 vaccine. Overall study results and limits: No repertoire was sampled before or during the peak T cell response, only after it. In a largely white British group with more females than males, clonal diversity was possibly underestimated. Baseline seropositivity occurred in only six AZD1222 recipients.

V was pared by 7 bases and J by 2 bases, with 5 bases of the junction left unmatched. The CDR3 is 14 amino acids. Germline V lookup: CDR1 LNHDA, CDR2 SQIVND (reference sequence). Concerning this clone itself: Its target is not known.

The repertoire was sequenced with immunoSEQ multiplex PCR; TCRdb's copy has only in-frame clones and lacks some. The sample holds more than 95,000 clones; about 93% are singletons and the top ten take 4% to 5.5%. The sequence was collected from an adult in good health. This material consisted of peripheral blood, taken on day 0 of AZD1222 vaccination. The chain is built from TRBV19 and TRBJ1-2; TRBD1 agrees at 9 bases. The CDR3 DNA is TGTGCCAGTAATACAGGACAGGGGAACTATGGCTACACCTTC. This translates into CASNTGQGNYGYTF.